This T cell receptor beta chain was recorded in a study of blood T cell repertoires in COVID-19. Across the whole study: PBMCs, B-cell-depleted T cells, or T cells provided the cDNA or gDNA that made up the material.

In the original processing: Amplified reference gene primers provided the basis for estimating nucleated cell counts. The method was immunoSEQ multiplex PCR; TCRdb's version includes in-frame clones alone and lacks a portion of them. V, J and clone size are taken as reported in that table, and D and trimming were inferred from the DNA itself. Of some 100,000 clones in the sample, around 88% were seen once. V lost 6 bases and J lost 0; bases outside the gene matches: 7. The germline gives CDR1 ENHRY, CDR2 SYGVKD. CDR3 length: 15 residues. V usage is TRBV10-3 and J usage is TRBJ1-1, with 7 bases aligning to TRBD1. The source is a human donor in a cohort sampled during active COVID-19. The sample comprised peripheral blood. In nucleotides, the CDR3 is TGTGCCATCAGGACGGGACAGTCCATGAACACTGAAGCTTTCTTT. Its protein is CAIRTGQSMNTEAFF.